One and the same sample provided the 3 T cell receptor beta chains below, sequenced in a study of OX40 agonist ivuxolimab in advanced cancers. Method: immunoSEQ multiplex PCR; TCRdb's copy keeps in-frame clones and lacks some. The table records more than 95,000 clones, 80% to 95% of them present only once. The sample consisted of CD4+ or CD8+ T cells sorted from blood, taken in a trial of the OX40 agonist ivuxolimab. Every receptor here comes from an adult with an advanced solid tumor such as melanoma, head and neck, liver or kidney cancer.

The chain carries TRBV25-1 and TRBJ2-3; D is possibly TRBD1 (6 bases). Germline CDR1 MGHDK, CDR2 SYGVNS. Trimming cost V 7 bases and J 2 bases, with 10 bases left between them. The length of the CDR3 is 13 residues. DNA for the CDR3: TGTGCCAGCACAAGACAGGACACAGATACGCAGTATTTT. Its translation: CASTRQDTDTQYF.

The CDR3 protein is CASSFLLRNEQFF. The CDR3 bases are TGTGCCAGTAGTTTCCTCCTCAGAAATGAGCAGTTCTTC. The chain links TRBV19 to TRBJ2-1; D not certain. V was shortened by 5 bases and J by 7 bases, with 12 bases between the two germline ends. The length of the CDR3 is 13 residues. Germline V gene sequence: CDR1 LNHDA, CDR2 SQIVND (reference sequence).

The CDR3 here is CASSKLAGGSDTQYF. The CDR3, as DNA: TGCGCCAGCAGCAAACTAGCGGGAGGGTCAGATACGCAGTATTTT. The chain uses TRBV5-1 and TRBJ2-3; 13 nucleotides match TRBD2. V gave up 4 bases and J gave up 4 bases; unmatched junction bases: 3. CDR1 SGHRS and CDR2 YFSETQ come from the germline V gene. This CDR3 has 15 residues.